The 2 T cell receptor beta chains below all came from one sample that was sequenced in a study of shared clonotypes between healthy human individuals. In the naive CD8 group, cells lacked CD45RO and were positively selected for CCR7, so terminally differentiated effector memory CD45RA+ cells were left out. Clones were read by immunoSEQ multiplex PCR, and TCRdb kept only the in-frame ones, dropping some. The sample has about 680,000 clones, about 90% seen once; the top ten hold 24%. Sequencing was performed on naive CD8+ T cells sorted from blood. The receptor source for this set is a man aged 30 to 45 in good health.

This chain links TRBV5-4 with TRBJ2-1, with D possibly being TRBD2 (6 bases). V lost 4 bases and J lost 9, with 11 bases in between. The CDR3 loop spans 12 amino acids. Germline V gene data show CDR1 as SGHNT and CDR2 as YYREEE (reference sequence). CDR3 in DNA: TGTGCCAGCAGCCGGGGGTTTCGTGAGCAGTTCTTC. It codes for CASSRGFREQFF.

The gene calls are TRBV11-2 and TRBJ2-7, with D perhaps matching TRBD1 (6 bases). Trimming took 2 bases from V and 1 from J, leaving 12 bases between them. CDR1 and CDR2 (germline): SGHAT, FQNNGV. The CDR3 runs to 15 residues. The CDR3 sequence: CASSLIPDSSYEQYF. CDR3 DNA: TGTGCCAGCAGCTTAATCCCGGACAGTTCCTACGAGCAGTACTTC.